This entry lists 24 T cell receptor beta chains sequenced from one sample in a study of CD8+CD57+ T cells in acquired aplastic anemia. TCR beta VDJ and CDR3 profiles were obtained from a genomic DNA template. TCRdb used MiXCR to reprocess the reads, holding one entry per CDR3 protein. The sample shows 250,000 to 300,000 distinct CDR3 sequences, roughly 50% of them seen only once. The source material was sorted CD4+, CD8+, or CD8+CD57+ T cells (not recorded which) from PBMCs. The receptors here all came from a human donor with severe aplastic anemia or a healthy control (not recorded which).

The chain uses TRBV6-5 and TRBJ2-5, with TRBD1 matching over 7 bases. The germline V gene has CDR1 MNHEY and CDR2 SVGAGI. After removal of 2 bases from V and 1 base from J, the junction contained 4 bases not matched to a gene. The CDR3 sequence is 15 residues long. CDR3: CASSYGTASQETQYF. For the CDR3, the DNA is TGTGCCAGCAGTTACGGGACAGCAAGCCAAGAGACCCAGTACTTC.

This clonotype has at least ten counts. This chain joins TRBV2 and TRBJ2-6, with D possibly called TRBD1 or TRBD2 (6 bases each). This CDR3 region has 16 residues. CDR1 and CDR2 (germline): SNHLY, FYNNEI. The V and J ends lost 5 bases and 0 bases respectively, with 11 bases between them. The DNA for the CDR3 is TGTGCCAGCAGTACCGGGGGCCCCTCTGGGGCCAACGTCCTGACTTTC. Translation gives CASSTGGPSGANVLTF.

This clonotype showed up many times. The chain uses TRBV7-8 and TRBJ2-3; 8 nucleotides match TRBD2. CDR1 is SGHVS, CDR2 FQNEAQ, per germline. J lost 7 bases, V lost 5 bases, and 8 bases had no gene match. The CDR3 runs to 14 residues. CDR3 sequence: CASSIRLAGNTQYF. In nucleotides, the CDR3 is TGTGCCAGCAGCATTCGATTAGCGGGGAATACGCAGTATTTT.

This clonotype has ten or more counts. This chain joins TRBV15 and TRBJ1-2; D unresolved. The germline V and J ends were trimmed by 0 bases and 8 bases, with 7 bases remaining between them. Germline-derived CDR1 and CDR2 are LNHNV and YYDKDF (reference sequence). The CDR3 loop spans 12 amino acids. The CDR3 DNA follows: TGTGCCACCAGCAGAGAACAGTACGGCTACACCTTC. Translated, it gives CATSREQYGYTF.

The gene calls are TRBV7-3 and TRBJ1-2; D ambiguous. Trimming left V 5 bases short and J 7 bases short, with 14 bases between. This CDR3 comprises 13 residues. Germline values: CDR1 SGHTA, CDR2 FQGTGA. The CDR3 DNA sequence: TGTGCCAGCAGCCATAACCGGGGAGGTGGCTACACCTTC. Its translation is CASSHNRGGGYTF. The entire variable domain, with the rest obtained from reference TRBV7-3 and TRBJ1-2, is as follows: GAGVSQTPSNKVTEKGKYVELRCDPISGHTALYWYRQSLGQGPEFLIYFQGTGAADDSGLPNDRFFAVRPEGSVSTLKIQRTERGDSAVYLCASSHNRGGGYTFGSGTRLTVV.

The chain couples TRBV19 to TRBJ2-3, with 10 bases matching TRBD2. The germline V gene encodes CDR1 LNHDA and CDR2 SQIVND (reference sequence). The CDR3 has 16 residues. V lost 2 bases and J lost 6; bases outside the gene matches: 8. The CDR3 spells CASSIRLAGLWDTQYF. The CDR3 DNA follows: TGTGCCAGTAGTATAAGACTAGCGGGCCTTTGGGATACGCAGTATTTT.

About this clonotype: This may be a read error: a much more frequent sequence differs by one nucleotide. J is TRBJ2-4 and V is TRBV6-5, with 7 bases identical to TRBD1. This CDR3 is 16 amino acids long. The germline V gene has CDR1 MNHEY and CDR2 SVGAGI. V was clipped by 6 bases and J by 3 bases; unmatched bases: 11. The DNA for the CDR3 is TGTGCCAGCAGCTTCCCCCTACAGGGGAGCAAAAACATTCAGTACTTC. This encodes CASSFPLQGSKNIQYF.

The chain couples TRBV7-6 to TRBJ2-1; D is possibly TRBD1 or TRBD2 (7 bases each). Germline V CDR1 and CDR2: SGHVS, FNYEAQ. The CDR3 extends over 15 amino acids. V was shortened by 4 bases and J by 9 bases, with 19 bases between the two germline ends. The CDR3 region is CASSSRWEGASEQFF. DNA for the CDR3: TGTGCCAGCAGCTCAAGATGGGAGGGGGCTAGTGAGCAGTTCTTC.

Concerning this clonotype itself: A much more abundant neighbour one base away suggests this may be a read error. This chain uses TRBV6-2 or TRBV6-3 with TRBJ2-3; D is ambiguous. The CDR3 runs to 14 residues. Germline CDR1 and CDR2: MNHEY and SVGEGT. Between the trimmed V and J ends, which lost 7 bases and 7 bases, there was a span of 18 bases. The CDR3 here is CASKDGPELYTQYF. DNA of the CDR3: TGTGCCAGCAAAGACGGGCCCGAACTATATACGCAGTATTTT.

The chain links TRBV7-9 to TRBJ2-1; the D call may be TRBD1 or TRBD2 (6 bases each). The CDR3 is 13 residues long. The V end was cut by 6 bases, the J end by 8 bases, with 14 bases between. Germline-derived CDR1 and CDR2 are SEHNR and FQNEAQ (reference sequence). The CDR3 reads CASSLGGIDEQFF. The CDR3, as DNA: TGTGCCAGCAGTCTAGGGGGGATCGATGAGCAGTTCTTC.

This clonotype was found many times. CDR3 protein: CASSPRDFEETQYF. The CDR3 DNA is TGTGCCAGCTCACCACGGGATTTCGAAGAGACCCAGTACTTC. The chain is built from TRBV18 and TRBJ2-5; D unresolved. CDR1 is KGHSH and CDR2 is LQKENI in the germline V gene. The CDR3 is 14 residues long. V was shortened by 1 base and J by 3 bases, with 9 bases between the two germline ends.

The chain combines TRBV7-8 with TRBJ1-2; TRBD1 might be the D (5 bases). CDR3 length: 15 amino acids. The germline V gene has CDR1 SGHVS and CDR2 FQNEAQ. V lost 11 bases, J lost 0 bases, and 19 bases lay in between. The CDR3 nucleotides read TGTGCCGCCGGGGGACGGGGGAGAGCTAACTATGGCTACACCTTC. It specifies CAAGGRGRANYGYTF.

Notes on this clonotype: One junction end does not reproduce the germline sequence, and a read error may be involved. The rearrangement joins TRBV20-1 to TRBJ1-6; 9 bases are a match to TRBD1. The CDR3 sequence is 14 residues long. Per the germline V gene, CDR1 is DFQATT and CDR2 is SNEGSKA (reference sequence). This CDR3 reads CSARTGGTDSPLHF. The CDR3 bases are TGCAGTGCCCGTACAGGGGGCACTGATTCGCCCCTCCACTTT.

This chain uses TRBV15 with TRBJ2-3; 10 bases are shared with TRBD2. Trimming removed 0 bases from V and 4 bases from J; junction bases left unmatched: 4. Germline V gene sequence: CDR1 LNHNV, CDR2 YYDKDF (reference sequence). The CDR3 contains 16 residues. The CDR3 reads CATSRDTSGISDTQYF. The DNA for the CDR3 is TGTGCCACCAGCAGAGATACTAGCGGGATCTCAGATACGCAGTATTTT.

The chain joins TRBV14 to TRBJ2-1; D remains ambiguous. V was trimmed by 0 bases and J by 11 bases, leaving 5 bases between them. The CDR3 runs 11 residues. Looked up from germline, CDR1 is SGHDN and CDR2 is FVKESK. Written as DNA, the CDR3 is TGTGCCAGCAGCCAAGACAGCAAGCAGTTCTTC. Translated: CASSQDSKQFF. The full variable domain, its missing parts supplied by reference TRBV14 and TRBJ2-1, is EAGVTQFPSHSVIEKGQTVTLRCDPISGHDNLYWYRRVMGKEIKFLLHFVKESKQDESGMPNNRFLAERTGGTYSTLKVQPAELEDSGVYFCASSQDSKQFFGPGTRLTVL.

As for this clonotype: A much more abundant neighbour one base away suggests this may be a read error. This CDR3 reads CASSFSGGEDKQYF. DNA for the CDR3: TGTGCCAGCAGTTTTTCGGGTGGAGAGGACAAGCAGTACTTC. V usage is TRBV28 and J usage is TRBJ2-7, with D perhaps TRBD1 (5 bases). The CDR3 consists of 14 residues. The ends were cut back, 3 bases at V and 8 bases at J, with 17 bases in the middle. CDR1 is MDHEN, CDR2 SYDVKM, per germline.

A single count supports this clonotype. The chain employs TRBV6-5 and TRBJ1-2, with D maybe TRBD1 (6 bases). The ends were cut back, 0 bases at V and 8 bases at J, with 10 bases in the middle. CDR1 and CDR2 from the germline V gene are MNHEY and SVGAGI. There are 13 residues in the CDR3. The CDR3 bases are TGTGCCAGCAGTTACTCCCAGGGGAAAGGCTACACCTTC. Translated, it gives CASSYSQGKGYTF.

The genes are TRBV5-4 and TRBJ1-1; D unresolved. From germline, CDR1 is SGHNT and CDR2 YYREEE (reference sequence). The CDR3 consists of 14 residues. Trimming shortened V by 0 bases and J by 6 bases, and 12 bases separated the two germline ends. The CDR3 here is CASSLEGRVAEAFF. The CDR3 bases are TGTGCCAGCAGCTTGGAGGGCCGGGTCGCTGAAGCTTTCTTT.

The chain links TRBV5-1 to TRBJ1-6; D ambiguous. The CDR3 has 14 amino acids. The germline V gene encodes CDR1 SGHRS and CDR2 YFSETQ. V was clipped by 4 bases and J by 3 bases, with 8 bases between them. Here the CDR3 DNA reads TGCGCCAGCAGCCGGAGCAGCTATAATTCACCCCTCCACTTT. Translation: CASSRSSYNSPLHF.

The chain employs TRBV2 and TRBJ1-4, with no clear D. The germline V gene has CDR1 SNHLY and CDR2 FYNNEI. The CDR3 runs 15 residues. With 3 bases removed from V and 10 bases from J, the gap between germline ends came to 18 bases. CDR3 amino acids: CASSDPSGADVKLFF. DNA of the CDR3: TGTGCCAGCAGTGACCCAAGCGGTGCTGATGTAAAACTGTTTTTT.

The rearrangement joins TRBV20-1 to TRBJ2-1; no firm D call. V was clipped by 2 bases and J by 8 bases, with 4 bases between them. This CDR3 has 10 residues. Germline V gene lookup returns CDR1 DFQATT and CDR2 SNEGSKA (reference sequence). CDR3: CSARRDEQFF. As DNA, the CDR3 is TGCAGTGCTAGAAGAGATGAGCAGTTCTTC.

This clonotype was observed at least ten times. The chain links TRBV18 to TRBJ1-6; no firm D call. Germline V gene lookup returns CDR1 KGHSH and CDR2 LQKENI. CDR3 length equals 14 residues. V was shortened by 2 bases and J by 8 bases, with 10 bases between the two germline ends. CDR3 nucleotides: TGTGCCAGCTCACCAATTGACCAAGATTCACCCCTCCACTTT. Its translation is CASSPIDQDSPLHF.

V and J are TRBV24-1 and TRBJ2-5; 7 bases fit TRBD1. The V segment lost 4 bases and the J segment 2 bases; nucleotides outside the gene matches: 6. The CDR3 is 15 amino acids. Germline V gene sequence: CDR1 KGHDR, CDR2 SFDVKD. In nucleotides, the CDR3 is TGTGCCACCAGTGACTCGACAGGGCCACAAGAGACCCAGTACTTC. Translated, it gives CATSDSTGPQETQYF.

The CDR3, as DNA: TGCAGTGCTAGGGGCAGGGGGACGTACAATGAGCAGTATTTT. It is translated as CSARGRGTYNEQYF. The chain uses TRBV20-1 and TRBJ2-3; 7 bases match TRBD1. V dropped 3 bases and J dropped 11; count of bases not matched to a gene: 14. Germline CDR1 is DFQATT and CDR2 is SNEGSKA (reference sequence). This CDR3 contains 14 residues.